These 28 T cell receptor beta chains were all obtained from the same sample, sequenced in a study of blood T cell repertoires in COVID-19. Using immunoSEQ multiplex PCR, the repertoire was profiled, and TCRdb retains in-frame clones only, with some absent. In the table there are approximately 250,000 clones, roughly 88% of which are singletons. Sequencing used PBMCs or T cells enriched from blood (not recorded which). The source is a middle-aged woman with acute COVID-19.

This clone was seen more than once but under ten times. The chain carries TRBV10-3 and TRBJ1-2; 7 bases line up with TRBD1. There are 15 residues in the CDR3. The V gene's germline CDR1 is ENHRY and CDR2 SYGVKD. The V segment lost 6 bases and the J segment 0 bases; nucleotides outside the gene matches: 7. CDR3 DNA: TGTGCCATCAGACCAGGGGGTGTAGCTAACTATGGCTACACCTTC. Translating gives CAIRPGGVANYGYTF.

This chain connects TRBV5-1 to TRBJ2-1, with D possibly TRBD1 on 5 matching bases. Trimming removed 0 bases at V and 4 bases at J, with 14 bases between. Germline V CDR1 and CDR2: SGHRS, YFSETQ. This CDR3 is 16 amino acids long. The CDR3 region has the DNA TGCGCCAGCAGCTTGGAGGTAGGGGTAGGTTACAATGAGCAGTTCTTC. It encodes CASSLEVGVGYNEQFF.

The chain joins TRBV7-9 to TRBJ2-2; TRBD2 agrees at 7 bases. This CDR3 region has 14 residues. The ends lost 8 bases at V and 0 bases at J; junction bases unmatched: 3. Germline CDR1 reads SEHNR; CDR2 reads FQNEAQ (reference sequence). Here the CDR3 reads CASLAGSNTGELFF. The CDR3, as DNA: TGTGCCAGCTTAGCGGGTTCGAACACCGGGGAGCTGTTTTTT.

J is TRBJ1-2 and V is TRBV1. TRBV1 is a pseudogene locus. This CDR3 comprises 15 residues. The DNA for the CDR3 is TGCACCAGCAGCCAAGATCGGGGAACCAACTATGGCTACACCTTC. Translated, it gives CTSSQDRGTNYGYTF.

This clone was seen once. CDR3 residues: CASSQGSSGGGQETQYF. The CDR3 bases are TGTGCCAGCAGCCAAGGCTCTAGCGGGGGGGGCCAAGAGACCCAGTACTTC. This chain links TRBV3-1 (or the pseudogene TRBV3-2) with TRBJ2-5; 12 bases line up with TRBD2. The V gene's germline CDR1 is LGHDT and CDR2 YNNKEL (reference sequence). The CDR3 is 17 amino acids. V shed 1 base, J shed 1 base, and the junction held 4 bases outside the gene matches.

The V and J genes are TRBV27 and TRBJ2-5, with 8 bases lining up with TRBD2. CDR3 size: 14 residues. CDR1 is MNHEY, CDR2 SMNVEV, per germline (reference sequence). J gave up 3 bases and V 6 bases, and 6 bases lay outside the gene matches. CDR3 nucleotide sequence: TGTGCCAGCAGCCCACTAGCGGCCAAAGAGACCCAGTACTTC. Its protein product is CASSPLAAKETQYF.

This CDR3 reads CASWDRGPDTQYF. The CDR3 bases are TGTGCCAGCTGGGACAGGGGACCAGATACGCAGTATTTT. The rearrangement uses TRBV27 and TRBJ2-3; 10 nucleotides align to TRBD1. The J segment lost 4 bases and the V segment lost 8 bases, leaving 3 bases of the junction unmatched. The germline CDR1 and CDR2 sequences are MNHEY and SMNVEV (reference sequence). The CDR3 totals 13 residues.

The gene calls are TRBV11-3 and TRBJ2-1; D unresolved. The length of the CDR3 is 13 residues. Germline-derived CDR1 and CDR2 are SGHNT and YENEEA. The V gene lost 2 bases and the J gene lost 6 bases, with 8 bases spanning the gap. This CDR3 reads CASSLLTGNEQFF. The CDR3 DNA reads TGTGCCAGCAGCTTACTCACCGGCAATGAGCAGTTCTTC.

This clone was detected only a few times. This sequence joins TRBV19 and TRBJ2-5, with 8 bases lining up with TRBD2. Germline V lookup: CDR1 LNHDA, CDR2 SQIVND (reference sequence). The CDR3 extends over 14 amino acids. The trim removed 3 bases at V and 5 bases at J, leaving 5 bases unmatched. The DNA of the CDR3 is TGTGCCAGTAGTATCTCGGGAGGGAAGGAGACCCAGTACTTC. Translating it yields CASSISGGKETQYF.

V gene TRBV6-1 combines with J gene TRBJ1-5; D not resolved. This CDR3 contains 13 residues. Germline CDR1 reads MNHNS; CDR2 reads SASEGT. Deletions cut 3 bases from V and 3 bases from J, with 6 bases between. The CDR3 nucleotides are TGTGCCAGCAGTGATTTCTACAATCAGCCCCAGCATTTT. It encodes CASSDFYNQPQHF.

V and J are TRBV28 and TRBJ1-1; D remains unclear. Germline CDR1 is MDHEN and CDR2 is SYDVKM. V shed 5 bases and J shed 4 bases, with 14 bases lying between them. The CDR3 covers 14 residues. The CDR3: CASSVTGVATEAFF. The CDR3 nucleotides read TGTGCCAGCAGTGTAACCGGAGTGGCCACTGAAGCTTTCTTT. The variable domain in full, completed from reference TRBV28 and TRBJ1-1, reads DVKVTQSSRYLVKRTGEKVFLECVQDMDHENMFWYRQDPGLGLRLIYFSYDVKMKEKGDIPEGYSVSREKKERFSLILESASTNQTSMYLCASSVTGVATEAFFGQGTRLTVV.

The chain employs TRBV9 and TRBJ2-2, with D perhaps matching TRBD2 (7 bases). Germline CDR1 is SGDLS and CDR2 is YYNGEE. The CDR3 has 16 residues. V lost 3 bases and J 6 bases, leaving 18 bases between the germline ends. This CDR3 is CASSGVAGAPPGELFF. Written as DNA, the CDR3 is TGTGCCAGCAGCGGGGTGGCGGGGGCCCCCCCCGGGGAGCTGTTTTTT. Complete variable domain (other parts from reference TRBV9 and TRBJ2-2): DSGVTQTPKHLITATGQRVTLRCSPRSGDLSVYWYQQSLDQGLQFLIQYYNGEERAKGNILERFSAQQFPDLHSELNLSSLELGDSALYFCASSGVAGAPPGELFFGEGSRLTVL.

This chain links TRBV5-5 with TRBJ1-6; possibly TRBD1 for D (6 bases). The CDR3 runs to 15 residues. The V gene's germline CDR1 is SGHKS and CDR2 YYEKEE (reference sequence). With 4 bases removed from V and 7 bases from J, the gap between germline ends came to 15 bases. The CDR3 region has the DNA TGTGCCAGCAGCCAGGGGACAAGTCGGAATTCACCCCTCCACTTT. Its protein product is CASSQGTSRNSPLHF.

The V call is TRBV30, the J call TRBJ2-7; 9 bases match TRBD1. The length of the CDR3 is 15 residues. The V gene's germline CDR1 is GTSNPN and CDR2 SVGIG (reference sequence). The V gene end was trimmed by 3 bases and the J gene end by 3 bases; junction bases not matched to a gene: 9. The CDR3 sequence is CAWSQTRTGDYEQYF. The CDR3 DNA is TGTGCCTGGAGCCAAACTCGGACAGGGGACTACGAGCAGTACTTC.

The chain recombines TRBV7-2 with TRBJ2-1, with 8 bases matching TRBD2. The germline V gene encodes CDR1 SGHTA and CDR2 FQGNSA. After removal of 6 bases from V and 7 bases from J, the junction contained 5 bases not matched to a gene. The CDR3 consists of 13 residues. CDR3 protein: CASRAGAPNEQFF. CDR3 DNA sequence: TGTGCCAGCAGAGCGGGAGCCCCTAATGAGCAGTTCTTC.

The CDR3 protein is CATSRGPDGVAEVAKNIQYF. CDR3 DNA: TGTGCCACCAGCAGAGGACCTGACGGGGTTGCCGAGGTAGCCAAAAACATTCAGTACTTC. The chain recombines TRBV15 with TRBJ2-4; the D gene is possibly TRBD2 (5 bases). Trimming left V 1 base short and J 0 bases short, with 22 bases between. The CDR3 runs to 20 residues. Germline V gene lookup returns CDR1 LNHNV and CDR2 YYDKDF (reference sequence).

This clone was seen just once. The CDR3 reads CASSVGGGSTDYGYTF. The CDR3 DNA follows: TGTGCCAGCAGCGTAGGTGGGGGGAGTACGGACTATGGCTACACCTTC. The chain has TRBV9 and TRBJ1-2; TRBD1 might be the D (5 bases). Germline V lookup: CDR1 SGDLS, CDR2 YYNGEE. V lost 0 bases and J lost 3, with 15 bases in between. This CDR3 region has 16 residues.

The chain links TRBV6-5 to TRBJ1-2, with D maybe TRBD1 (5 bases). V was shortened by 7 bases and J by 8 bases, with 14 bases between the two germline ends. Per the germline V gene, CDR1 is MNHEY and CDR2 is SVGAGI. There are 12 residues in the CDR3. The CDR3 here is CASNNVGGGYTF. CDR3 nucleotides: TGTGCCAGCAATAATGTGGGGGGAGGCTACACCTTC.

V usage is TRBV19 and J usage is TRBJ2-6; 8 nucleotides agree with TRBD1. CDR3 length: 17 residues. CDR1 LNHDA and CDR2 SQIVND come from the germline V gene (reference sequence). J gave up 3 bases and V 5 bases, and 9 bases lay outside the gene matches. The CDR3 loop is CASSRWTGLGGANVLTF. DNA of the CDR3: TGTGCCAGTAGTCGGTGGACAGGGCTCGGTGGGGCCAACGTCCTGACTTTC.

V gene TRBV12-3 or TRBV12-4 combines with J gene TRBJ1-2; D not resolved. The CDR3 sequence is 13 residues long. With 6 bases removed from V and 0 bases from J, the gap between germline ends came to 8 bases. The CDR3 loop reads CASSRGANYGYTF. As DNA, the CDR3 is TGTGCCAGCAGCCGAGGTGCTAACTATGGCTACACCTTC.

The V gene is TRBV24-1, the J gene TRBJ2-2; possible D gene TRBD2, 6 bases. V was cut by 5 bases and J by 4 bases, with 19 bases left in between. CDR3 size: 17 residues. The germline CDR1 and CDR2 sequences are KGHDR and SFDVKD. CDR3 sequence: CATSAPGLHFATGELFF. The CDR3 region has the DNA TGTGCCACCAGTGCTCCGGGACTGCACTTTGCCACCGGGGAGCTGTTTTTT.

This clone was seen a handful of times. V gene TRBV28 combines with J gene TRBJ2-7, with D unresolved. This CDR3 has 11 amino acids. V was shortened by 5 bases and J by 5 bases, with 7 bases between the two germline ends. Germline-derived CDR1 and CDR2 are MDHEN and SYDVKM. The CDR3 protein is CASSPGHEQYV. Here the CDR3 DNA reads TGTGCCAGCAGTCCTGGCCACGAGCAGTACGTC.

CDR3 nucleotide sequence: TGTGCCAGCAGCTTGGGCGGGCTGAGCTACGAGCAGTACTTC. Amino acid sequence: CASSLGGLSYEQYF. V gene TRBV5-6 combines with J gene TRBJ2-7, with D perhaps TRBD2 (5 bases). This CDR3 spans 14 amino acids. Per germline, CDR1 SGHDT and CDR2 YYEEEE. The V and J ends lost 0 bases and 3 bases respectively, with 10 bases between them. The full variable domain, rest sourced from reference TRBV5-6 and TRBJ2-7, is DAGVTQSPTHLIKTRGQQVTLRCSPKSGHDTVSWYQQALGQGPQFIFQYYEEEERQRGNFPDRFSGHQFPNYSSELNVNALLLGDSALYLCASSLGGLSYEQYFGPGTRLTVT.

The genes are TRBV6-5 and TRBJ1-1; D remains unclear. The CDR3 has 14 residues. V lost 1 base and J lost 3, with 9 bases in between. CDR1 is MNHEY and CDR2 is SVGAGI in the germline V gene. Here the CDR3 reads CASSYYSSDTEAFF. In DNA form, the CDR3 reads TGTGCCAGCAGTTACTACAGTTCCGACACTGAAGCTTTCTTT.

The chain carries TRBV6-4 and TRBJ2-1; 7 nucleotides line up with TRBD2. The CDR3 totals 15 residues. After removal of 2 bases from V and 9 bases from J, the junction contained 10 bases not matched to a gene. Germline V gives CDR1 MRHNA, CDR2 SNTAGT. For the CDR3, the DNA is TGTGCCAGCAGTGACCCAGCGGGAAGTTCCGGTGAGCAGTTCTTC. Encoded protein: CASSDPAGSSGEQFF.

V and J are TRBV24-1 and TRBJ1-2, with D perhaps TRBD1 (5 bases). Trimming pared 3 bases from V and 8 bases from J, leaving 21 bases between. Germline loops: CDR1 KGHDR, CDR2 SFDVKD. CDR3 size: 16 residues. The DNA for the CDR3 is TGTGCCACCAGTGATCCGTTCTTAGGGGAAGGTTTGGGCTACACCTTC. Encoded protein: CATSDPFLGEGLGYTF.

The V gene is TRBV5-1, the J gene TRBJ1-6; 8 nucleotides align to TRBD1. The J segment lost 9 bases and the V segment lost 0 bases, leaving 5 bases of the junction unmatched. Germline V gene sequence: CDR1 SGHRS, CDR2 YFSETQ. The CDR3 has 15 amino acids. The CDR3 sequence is CASSLAPGGGSPLHF. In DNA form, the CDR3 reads TGCGCCAGCAGCTTGGCCCCAGGGGGCGGTTCACCCCTCCACTTT. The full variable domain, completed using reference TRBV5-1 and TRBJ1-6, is KAGVTQTPRYLIKTRGQQVTLSCSPISGHRSVSWYQQTPGQGLQFLFEYFSETQRNKGNFPGRFSGRQFSNSRSEMNVSTLELGDSALYLCASSLAPGGGSPLHFGNGTRLTVT.

The CDR3 DNA reads TGCAGCGTCATAACAGGGGAGAGCAATCAGCCCCAGCATTTT. Its translation is CSVITGESNQPQHF. This chain connects TRBV29-1 to TRBJ1-5, with TRBD1 matching over 7 bases. Trimming at V came to 6 bases and at J to 1 base, leaving 6 bases not matched to a gene. The CDR3 is 14 residues long. Germline CDR1 and CDR2: SQVTM and ANQGSEA.